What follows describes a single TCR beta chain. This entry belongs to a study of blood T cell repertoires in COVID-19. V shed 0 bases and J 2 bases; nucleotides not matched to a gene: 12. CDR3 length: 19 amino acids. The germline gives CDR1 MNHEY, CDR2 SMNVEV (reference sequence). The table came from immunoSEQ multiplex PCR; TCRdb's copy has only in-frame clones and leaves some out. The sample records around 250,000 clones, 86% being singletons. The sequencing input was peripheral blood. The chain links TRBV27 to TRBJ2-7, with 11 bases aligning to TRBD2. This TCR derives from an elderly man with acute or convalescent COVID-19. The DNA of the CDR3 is TGTGCCAGCAGTTTATCGCCCGGGACTAGCGGTTCCCGTCCCTACGAGCAGTACTTC. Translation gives CASSLSPGTSGSRPYEQYF.